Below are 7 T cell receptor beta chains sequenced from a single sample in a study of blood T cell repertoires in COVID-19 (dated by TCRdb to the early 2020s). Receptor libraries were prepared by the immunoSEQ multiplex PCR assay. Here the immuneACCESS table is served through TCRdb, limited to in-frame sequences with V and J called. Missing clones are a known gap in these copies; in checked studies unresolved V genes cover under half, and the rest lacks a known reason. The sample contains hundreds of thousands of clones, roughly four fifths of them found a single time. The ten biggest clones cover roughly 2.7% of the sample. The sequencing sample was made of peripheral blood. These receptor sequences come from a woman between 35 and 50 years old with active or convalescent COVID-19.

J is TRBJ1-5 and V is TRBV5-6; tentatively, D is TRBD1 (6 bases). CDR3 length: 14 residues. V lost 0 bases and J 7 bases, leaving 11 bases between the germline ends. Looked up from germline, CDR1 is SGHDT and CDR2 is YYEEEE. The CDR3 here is CASSLAGGHQPQHF. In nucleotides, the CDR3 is TGTGCCAGCAGCTTGGCGGGGGGCCACCAGCCCCAGCATTTT.

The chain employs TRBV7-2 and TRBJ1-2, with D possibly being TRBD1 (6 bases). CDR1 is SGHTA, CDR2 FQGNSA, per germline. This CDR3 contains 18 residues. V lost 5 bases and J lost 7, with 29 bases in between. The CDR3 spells CASSLDRTLRALAGGYTF. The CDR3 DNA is TGTGCCAGCAGCCTTGACAGGACTTTGAGGGCCTTGGCGGGTGGCTACACCTTC. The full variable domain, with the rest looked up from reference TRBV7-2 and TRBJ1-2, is GAGVSQSPSNKVTEKGKDVELRCDPISGHTALYWYRQSLGQGLEFLIYFQGNSAPDKSGLPSDRFSAERTGGSVSTLTIQRTQQEDSAVYLCASSLDRTLRALAGGYTFGSGTRLTVV.

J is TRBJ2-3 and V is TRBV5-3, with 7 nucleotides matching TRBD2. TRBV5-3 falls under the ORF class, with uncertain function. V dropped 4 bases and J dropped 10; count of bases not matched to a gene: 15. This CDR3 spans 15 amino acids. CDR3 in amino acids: CARSASPGQAGAQYF. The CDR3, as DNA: TGTGCCAGAAGCGCTTCACCGGGCCAGGCGGGAGCGCAGTATTTT.

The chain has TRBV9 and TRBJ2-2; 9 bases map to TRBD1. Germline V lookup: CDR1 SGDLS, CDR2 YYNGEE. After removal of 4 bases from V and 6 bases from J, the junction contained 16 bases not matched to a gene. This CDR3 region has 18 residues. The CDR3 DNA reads TGTGCCAGCAGCCCAAACCCGGGACAGGGAGGAAGGGCCGGGGAGCTGTTTTTT. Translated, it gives CASSPNPGQGGRAGELFF.

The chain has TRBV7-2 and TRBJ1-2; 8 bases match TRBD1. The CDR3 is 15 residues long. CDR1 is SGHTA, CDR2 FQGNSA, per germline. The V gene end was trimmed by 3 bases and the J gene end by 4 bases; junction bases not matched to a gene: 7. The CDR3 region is CASSFLDRAIYGYTF. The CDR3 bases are TGTGCCAGCAGCTTTTTGGACAGGGCTATCTATGGCTACACCTTC.

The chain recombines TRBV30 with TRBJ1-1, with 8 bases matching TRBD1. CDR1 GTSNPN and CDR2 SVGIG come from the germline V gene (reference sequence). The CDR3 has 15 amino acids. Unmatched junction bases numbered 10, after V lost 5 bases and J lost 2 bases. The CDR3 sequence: CAWADAGGFNTEAFF. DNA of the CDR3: TGTGCCTGGGCCGACGCAGGGGGCTTCAACACTGAAGCTTTCTTT.

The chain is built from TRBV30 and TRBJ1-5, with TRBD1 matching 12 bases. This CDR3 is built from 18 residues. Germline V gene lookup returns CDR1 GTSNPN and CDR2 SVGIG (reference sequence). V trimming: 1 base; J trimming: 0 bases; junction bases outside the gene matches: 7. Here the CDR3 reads CAWSGGTGGPYSNQPQHF. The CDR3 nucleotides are TGTGCCTGGAGTGGTGGGACAGGGGGCCCTTATAGCAATCAGCCCCAGCATTTT.